This T cell receptor (beta chain) was documented in a study of control samples from healthy donors and cancer patients. V shed 6 bases, J shed 6 bases, and the junction held 7 bases outside the gene matches. The CDR3 covers 13 residues. The V gene's germline CDR1 is MNHEY and CDR2 SVGAGI. Assay: immunoSEQ multiplex PCR; the TCRdb copy retains only in-frame clones and omits some. This table holds some 130,000 clones, over 75% found once. The chain has TRBV6-5 and TRBJ1-2; 7 bases are shared with TRBD1. Sequencing used blood. This receptor was taken from a man aged 35 to 55 in good health. CDR3 sequence: CASRIDRDDGYTF. CDR3 DNA sequence: TGTGCCAGCAGGATTGACAGGGATGATGGCTACACCTTC.